The 4 T cell receptor beta chains below were found in one sample sequenced in a study of T cell responses to AZD1222 COVID-19 vaccine. TCRdb's table, derived via immunoSEQ multiplex PCR, lists solely in-frame clones and lacks some. There are about 160,000 clones in the sample; 90% to 95% occur only once, and about 1% lies in the top ten. The input for sequencing was peripheral blood, taken on day 0 of AZD1222 vaccination. The receptors were gathered from an adult in good health.

The CDR3 reads CASSLGRGSNWMNTEAFF. The CDR3 DNA reads TGCGCCAGCAGCTTGGGCCGGGGGAGCAATTGGATGAACACTGAAGCTTTCTTT. The J gene is TRBJ1-1, the V gene TRBV5-1, with D perhaps matching TRBD1 (5 bases). The CDR3 has 18 residues. Between the trimmed V and J ends, which lost 0 bases and 0 bases, there was a span of 18 bases. CDR1 is SGHRS and CDR2 is YFSETQ in the germline V gene. Supplemented by reference TRBV5-1 and TRBJ1-1, the full variable domain reads KAGVTQTPRYLIKTRGQQVTLSCSPISGHRSVSWYQQTPGQGLQFLFEYFSETQRNKGNFPGRFSGRQFSNSRSEMNVSTLELGDSALYLCASSLGRGSNWMNTEAFFGQGTRLTVV.

The table lists this clone with a count of one. This chain links TRBV2 with TRBJ1-2; a possible D gene is TRBD1 (5 bases). The CDR3 consists of 13 residues. In germline, CDR1 is SNHLY, CDR2 FYNNEI. The ends were cut back, 2 bases at V and 9 bases at J, with 13 bases in the middle. The CDR3 spells CASSESGDLSYTF. The CDR3 coding sequence is TGTGCCAGCAGTGAATCGGGGGATCTGAGCTACACCTTC.

CDR3 residues: CASSEKGGYSNQPQHF. CDR3 sequence (DNA): TGTGCCAGCAGTGAAAAGGGGGGTTATAGCAATCAGCCCCAGCATTTT. J is TRBJ1-5 and V is TRBV6-1; maybe TRBD1 (6 bases). The V and J ends lost 2 bases and 0 bases respectively, with 11 bases between them. Looked up from germline, CDR1 is MNHNS and CDR2 is SASEGT. This CDR3 is 16 amino acids long.

This sequence joins TRBV10-1 and TRBJ1-2; no clear D gene. CDR3 length: 13 residues. The germline V gene encodes CDR1 WNHNN and CDR2 SYGVQD (reference sequence). The V end was cut by 4 bases, the J end by 3 bases, with 9 bases between. Here the CDR3 reads CASSAGPDYGYTF. Written as DNA, the CDR3 is TGCGCCAGCAGTGCCGGGCCCGACTATGGCTACACCTTC.